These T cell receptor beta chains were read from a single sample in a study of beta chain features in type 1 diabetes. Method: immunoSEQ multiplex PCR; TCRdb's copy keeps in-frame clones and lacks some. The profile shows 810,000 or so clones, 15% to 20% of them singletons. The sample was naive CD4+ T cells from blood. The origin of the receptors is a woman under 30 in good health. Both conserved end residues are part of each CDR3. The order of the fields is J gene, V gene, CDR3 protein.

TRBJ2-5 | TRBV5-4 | CASSEGLDGQTQYF
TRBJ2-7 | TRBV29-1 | CSAAGTSYEQYF
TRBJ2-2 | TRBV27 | CASSLSRGLDTGELFF
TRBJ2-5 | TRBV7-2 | CASSLRDRRWTGETQYF
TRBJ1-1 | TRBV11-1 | CASSPDRGYAEAFF
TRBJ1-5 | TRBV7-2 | CASSPDRDQPQHF
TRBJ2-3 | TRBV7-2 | CASSLVSATDTQYF
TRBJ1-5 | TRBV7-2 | CASSLESSQPQHF
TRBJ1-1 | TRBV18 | CASSPGTINTEAFF
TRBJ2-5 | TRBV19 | CASSHGGREETQYF
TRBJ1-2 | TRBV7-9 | CAIKPGPGQGAPVGGYTF
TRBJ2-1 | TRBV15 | CATSRVWKGSYNEQFF
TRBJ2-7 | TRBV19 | CASSRRFRTSGPTYEQYF
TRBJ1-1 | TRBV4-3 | CASSQGTGRMTEAFF
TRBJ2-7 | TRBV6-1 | CASSERLSSYEQYF
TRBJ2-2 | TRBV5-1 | CASSLGTGWTGELFF
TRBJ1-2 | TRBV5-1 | CASGGNGYTF
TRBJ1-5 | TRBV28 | CASSGQGQGDQPQHF
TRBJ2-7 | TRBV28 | CASSSPNQGYEQYF